One and the same sample provided the 18 T cell receptor beta chains below, sequenced in a study of blood T cell repertoires in COVID-19. Repertoires were generated with immunoSEQ multiplex PCR, while TCRdb's copy carries only in-frame clones and drops some. Of around 250,000 clones listed, 90% are singletons. Sequenced input: peripheral blood. These receptors were taken from a woman aged 60-70 years with COVID-19, enrolled during active disease.

The chain combines TRBV9 with TRBJ2-1, with TRBD2 identical over 14 bases. The CDR3 contains 18 residues. CDR1 and CDR2 from the germline V gene are SGDLS and YYNGEE. After removal of 4 bases from V and 1 base from J, the junction contained 7 bases not matched to a gene. The CDR3 spells CASSPGLAGGFSYNEQFF. CDR3 nucleotide sequence: TGTGCCAGCAGCCCAGGACTAGCGGGGGGTTTTTCCTACAATGAGCAGTTCTTC. Full variable domain (remainder filled in from reference TRBV9 and TRBJ2-1): DSGVTQTPKHLITATGQRVTLRCSPRSGDLSVYWYQQSLDQGLQFLIQYYNGEERAKGNILERFSAQQFPDLHSELNLSSLELGDSALYFCASSPGLAGGFSYNEQFFGPGTRLTVL.

This chain connects TRBV5-4 to TRBJ2-5, with 10 nucleotides matching TRBD2. This CDR3 comprises 15 residues. V shed 1 base, J shed 4 bases, and the junction held 4 bases outside the gene matches. CDR1 is SGHNT, CDR2 YYREEE, per germline (reference sequence). CDR3 sequence: CASSLSGGAGETQYF. CDR3 nucleotides: TGTGCCAGCAGCTTGAGCGGGGGGGCCGGAGAGACCCAGTACTTC.

This chain links TRBV6-5 with TRBJ2-2; 11 nucleotides agree with TRBD2. This CDR3 contains 13 residues. The J segment lost 8 bases and the V segment lost 11 bases, leaving 7 bases of the junction unmatched. CDR1 MNHEY and CDR2 SVGAGI come from the germline V gene. The CDR3 sequence: CAGSLAGVGELFF. The CDR3 DNA is TGTGCCGGCTCACTAGCGGGGGTTGGGGAGCTGTTTTTT.

The J gene is TRBJ1-4, the V gene TRBV12-3 or TRBV12-4; unclear D gene. CDR3 size: 13 residues. With 3 bases removed from V and 8 bases from J, the gap between germline ends came to 10 bases. For the CDR3, the DNA is TGTGCCAGCAGTTTTCACGGGGAAGAAAAACTGTTTTTT. Translated, it gives CASSFHGEEKLFF.

The V call is TRBV19, the J call TRBJ1-3; the D gene is possibly TRBD1 (6 bases). Germline CDR1 reads LNHDA; CDR2 reads SQIVND (reference sequence). The CDR3 covers 15 residues. The ends were cut back, 7 bases at V and 3 bases at J, with 16 bases in the middle. CDR3 sequence reads: CASTPTGGYGNTIYF. DNA for the CDR3: TGTGCCAGTACTCCGACAGGCGGGTATGGAAACACCATATATTTT.

The chain is built from TRBV28 and TRBJ2-3, with D unresolved. Germline V CDR1 and CDR2: MDHEN, SYDVKM. The V gene lost 2 bases and the J gene lost 5 bases, with 11 bases spanning the gap. The CDR3 is 14 residues long. The CDR3 spells CASSLRGVEDTQYF. In DNA, the CDR3 is TGTGCCAGCAGTTTACGCGGAGTAGAAGATACGCAGTATTTT.

The chain combines TRBV29-1 with TRBJ1-2; 9 bases fit TRBD1. The V gene end was trimmed by 3 bases and the J gene end by 5 bases; junction bases not matched to a gene: 7. Germline values: CDR1 SQVTM, CDR2 ANQGSEA. The CDR3 contains 14 residues. The CDR3, as DNA: TGCAGCGTTGAGGAGGGGACAGGGACATATGGCTACACCTTC. Translating it yields CSVEEGTGTYGYTF.

V usage is TRBV5-4 and J usage is TRBJ1-2, with 11 positions matching TRBD1. This CDR3 spans 15 amino acids. V was clipped by 0 bases and J by 7 bases; unmatched bases: 5. Germline-derived CDR1 and CDR2 are SGHNT and YYREEE (reference sequence). CDR3 sequence reads: CASSLAGTGGSGYTF. The CDR3 DNA reads TGTGCCAGCAGCTTGGCCGGGACAGGGGGTTCTGGCTACACCTTC.

The gene calls are TRBV4-1 and TRBJ1-3, with 12 nucleotides matching TRBD1. The CDR3 has 15 residues. V was pared by 6 bases and J by 8 bases, with 8 bases of the junction left unmatched. Germline CDR1 is MGHRA and CDR2 is YSYEKL. The CDR3, as DNA: TGCGCCAGCAGAGGGACAGGGGGCGCGTTGGACACCATATATTTT. Translation: CASRGTGGALDTIYF.

The table lists this clone with a few counts. V usage is TRBV5-5 and J usage is TRBJ1-4; tentatively, D is TRBD1 (6 bases). V was trimmed by 0 bases and J by 6 bases, leaving 18 bases between them. This CDR3 comprises 17 residues. The V gene's germline CDR1 is SGHKS and CDR2 YYEKEE (reference sequence). The CDR3 nucleotides read TGTGCCAGCAGCTTGGCCGGGGGGGCCAGGGGTTATGAAAAACTGTTTTTT. It encodes CASSLAGGARGYEKLFF.

This clone was seen a single time. This rearrangement joins TRBV3-1 (or the pseudogene TRBV3-2) to TRBJ2-7; 7 bases agree with TRBD1. V lost 5 bases, J lost 2 bases, and 21 bases stayed unmatched. Germline CDR1 and CDR2: LGHDT and YNNKEL (reference sequence). This CDR3 comprises 19 residues. CDR3 sequence reads: CASSSVSSNSGTVAYEQYF. CDR3 bases: TGTGCCAGCAGCTCCGTATCCTCGAACTCCGGGACAGTAGCCTACGAGCAGTACTTC.

J is TRBJ2-7 and V is TRBV9, with 7 positions matching TRBD1. J lost 2 bases, V lost 5 bases, and 4 bases had no gene match. Germline CDR1 SGDLS, CDR2 YYNGEE. This CDR3 spans 13 amino acids. CDR3 sequence: CASRGTDAYEQYF. CDR3 nucleotides: TGTGCCAGCAGGGGGACAGACGCCTACGAGCAGTACTTC. The whole variable domain, filled in from reference TRBV9 and TRBJ2-7, reads DSGVTQTPKHLITATGQRVTLRCSPRSGDLSVYWYQQSLDQGLQFLIQYYNGEERAKGNILERFSAQQFPDLHSELNLSSLELGDSALYFCASRGTDAYEQYFGPGTRLTVT.

The chain carries TRBV5-1 and TRBJ1-1; 11 positions match TRBD1. Trimming removed 0 bases from V and 0 bases from J; junction bases left unmatched: 1. CDR3 length: 16 amino acids. Germline V gene data show CDR1 as SGHRS and CDR2 as YFSETQ. The CDR3 region is CASSLGTGGLNTEAFF. The CDR3 bases are TGCGCCAGCAGCTTGGGGACAGGGGGCCTGAACACTGAAGCTTTCTTT.

The chain employs TRBV4-3 and TRBJ1-4, with a weak D call TRBD1 (5 bases). CDR1 is LGHNA, CDR2 YSLEER, per germline. With 0 bases removed from V and 0 bases from J, the gap between germline ends came to 8 bases. The CDR3 is made up of 16 amino acids. The CDR3 DNA reads as TGCGCCAGCAGCCAAGAACCGGGGGCAACTAATGAAAAACTGTTTTTT. It specifies CASSQEPGATNEKLFF.

This chain's CDR3 is CASRYRGHNQPQHF. As DNA, the CDR3 is TGTGCCAGTAGATATCGGGGACACAATCAGCCCCAGCATTTT. The chain carries TRBV19 and TRBJ1-5, with D possibly being TRBD1 (6 bases). Trimming cost V 6 bases and J 3 bases, with 12 bases left between them. The CDR3 is made up of 14 amino acids. Per germline, CDR1 LNHDA and CDR2 SQIVND (reference sequence).

The rearrangement uses TRBV5-1 and TRBJ2-3; the match to TRBD1 covers 8 bases. Trimming removed 0 bases from V and 2 bases from J; junction bases left unmatched: 5. This CDR3 has 16 residues. CDR1 and CDR2 (germline): SGHRS, YFSETQ. CDR3 protein: CASSLDRGRYTDTQYF. CDR3 DNA sequence: TGCGCCAGCAGCTTGGACAGGGGGAGATACACAGATACGCAGTATTTT.

This clone was detected once. The chain couples TRBV18 to TRBJ1-2; D ambiguous. The CDR3 loop spans 14 amino acids. V lost 6 bases and J lost 7, with 18 bases in between. Germline CDR1 and CDR2: KGHSH and LQKENI. The DNA of the CDR3 is TGTGCCAGCTCGCGGGTGATGGGGAACGGTGGCTACACCTTC. It is translated as CASSRVMGNGGYTF. The whole variable domain, filled in from reference TRBV18 and TRBJ1-2, reads NAGVMQNPRHLVRRRGQEARLRCSPMKGHSHVYWYRQLPEEGLKFMVYLQKENIIDESGMPKERFSAEFPKEGPSILRIQQVVRGDSAAYFCASSRVMGNGGYTFGSGTRLTVV.

This clone has just one count. V usage is TRBV7-8 and J usage is TRBJ2-1, with 11 bases fitting TRBD2. V dropped 1 base and J dropped 2; count of bases not matched to a gene: 1. The CDR3 totals 16 residues. From germline, CDR1 is SGHVS and CDR2 FQNEAQ. The CDR3 sequence: CASSLVSGGAYNEQFF. For the CDR3, the DNA is TGTGCCAGCAGCTTAGTTAGCGGGGGGGCCTACAATGAGCAGTTCTTC. The full variable domain, rest sourced from reference TRBV7-8 and TRBJ2-1, is GAGVSQSPRYKVAKRGQDVALRCDPISGHVSLFWYQQALGQGPEFLTYFQNEAQLDKSGLPSDRFFAERPEGSVSTLKIQRTQQEDSAVYLCASSLVSGGAYNEQFFGPGTRLTVL.